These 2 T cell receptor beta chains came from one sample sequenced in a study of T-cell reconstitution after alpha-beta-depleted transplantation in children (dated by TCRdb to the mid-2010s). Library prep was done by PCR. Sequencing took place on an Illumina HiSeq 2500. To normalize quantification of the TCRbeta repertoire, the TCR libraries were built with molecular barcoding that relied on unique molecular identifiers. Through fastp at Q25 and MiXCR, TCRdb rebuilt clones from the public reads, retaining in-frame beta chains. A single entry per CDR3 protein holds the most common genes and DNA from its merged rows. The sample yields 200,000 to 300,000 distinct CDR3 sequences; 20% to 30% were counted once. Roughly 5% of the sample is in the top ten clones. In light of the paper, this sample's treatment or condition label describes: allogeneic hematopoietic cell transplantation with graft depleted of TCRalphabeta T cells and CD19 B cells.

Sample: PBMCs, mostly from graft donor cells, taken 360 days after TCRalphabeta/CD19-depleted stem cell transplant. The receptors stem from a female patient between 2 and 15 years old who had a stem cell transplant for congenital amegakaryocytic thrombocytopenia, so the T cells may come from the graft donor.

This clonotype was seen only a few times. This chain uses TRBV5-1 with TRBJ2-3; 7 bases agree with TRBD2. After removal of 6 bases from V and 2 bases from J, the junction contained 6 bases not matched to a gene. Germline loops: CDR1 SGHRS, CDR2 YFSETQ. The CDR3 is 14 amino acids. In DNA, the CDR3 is TGCGCCAGCACTTACCGGGACTACACAGATACGCAGTATTTT. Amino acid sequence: CASTYRDYTDTQYF.

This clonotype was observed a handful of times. CDR3 in DNA: TGTGCCAGCAGTTACATGGACAGGGGCTACAATGAGCAGTTCTTC. Translation gives CASSYMDRGYNEQFF. The chain employs TRBV28 and TRBJ2-1; 9 bases line up with TRBD1. The CDR3 length is 15 residues. Trimming removed 4 bases from V and 3 bases from J; junction bases left unmatched: 4. Germline-derived CDR1 and CDR2 are MDHEN and SYDVKM.